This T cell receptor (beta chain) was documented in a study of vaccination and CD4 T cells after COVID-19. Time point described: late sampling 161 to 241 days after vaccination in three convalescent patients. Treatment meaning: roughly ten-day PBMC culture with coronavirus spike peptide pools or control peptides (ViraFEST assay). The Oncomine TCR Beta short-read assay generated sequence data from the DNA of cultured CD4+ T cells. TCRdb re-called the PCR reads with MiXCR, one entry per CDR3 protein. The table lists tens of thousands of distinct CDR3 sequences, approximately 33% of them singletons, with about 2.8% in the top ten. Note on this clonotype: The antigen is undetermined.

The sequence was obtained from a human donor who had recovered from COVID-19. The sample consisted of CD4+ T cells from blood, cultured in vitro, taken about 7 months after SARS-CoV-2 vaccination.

CDR3 residues: CSAPDSGTGSYEQYF. In nucleotides, the CDR3 is TGCAGTGCTCCCGATTCCGGGACAGGGTCCTACGAGCAGTACTTC. The gene calls are TRBV20-1 and TRBJ2-7; 9 nucleotides line up with TRBD1. The CDR3 totals 15 residues. V was pared by 5 bases and J by 1 base, with 9 bases of the junction left unmatched. Germline V CDR1 and CDR2: DFQATT, SNEGSKA (reference sequence).